This TCR beta chain was sequenced during a study of blood T cell repertoires in COVID-19. Study-level information: Samples representing acute and convalescent COVID-19 were sourced from the United States, Italy and Spain. Sources were T cells, B-cell-depleted T cells, or PBMCs; the material itself was cDNA or gDNA.

A Seattle source enrolled patients during active infection and followed them longitudinally. This CDR3 comprises 17 residues. Trimming removed 2 bases at V and 0 bases at J, with 15 bases between. Germline loops: CDR1 PRHDT, CDR2 FYEKMQ (reference sequence). How the authors handled the data: Amplification from reference gene primers served as the basis for estimated nucleated cell counts. The protocol was immunoSEQ multiplex PCR, while the TCRdb copy is restricted to in-frame clones and leaves out a portion. V, J and clone size were drawn from that table, and D and trimming were deduced from the DNA. The data contain roughly 81,000 clones, approximately 85% of them singletons.

This receptor was identified in a woman of 80 years or more with COVID-19, enrolled during active disease. Source material: peripheral blood. The chain joins TRBV13 to TRBJ2-3; a weak D match, TRBD1 (5 bases). CDR3 residues: CASSLPTGASSTDTQYF. The CDR3 DNA sequence: TGTGCCAGCAGCTTACCAACAGGAGCTTCTAGCACAGATACGCAGTATTTT.